This T cell receptor beta chain comes out of a study of control samples from healthy donors and cancer patients. Germline values: CDR1 MGHRA, CDR2 YSYEKL. V dropped 0 bases and J dropped 9 bases, with 9 bases sitting between them. The CDR3 consists of 14 residues. Clones were read by immunoSEQ multiplex PCR, and TCRdb kept only the in-frame ones, dropping some. The data hold approximately 180,000 clones, with approximately 94% observed a single time. Sequenced input: blood. V and J are TRBV4-1 and TRBJ1-6, with D perhaps matching TRBD1 (5 bases). This receptor was obtained from a woman aged 18-29 years in good health. CDR3 protein: CASSQEAGRSPLHF. In DNA, the CDR3 is TGCGCCAGCAGCCAAGAGGCAGGGCGTTCACCCCTCCACTTT.